This T cell receptor (beta chain) was recorded in a study of shared clonotypes between healthy human individuals. Study results and limitations: Relative to clonotypes present in all four donors, those not shared had lower generation probabilities. Naive CD4 clonotypes were shared across several donors at around 5%.

Naive CD45RA+ and memory CD45RA-negative subsets were split from CD4+ cells. The CDR3 extends over 14 amino acids. The germline V gene has CDR1 SQVTM and CDR2 ANQGSEA. V was trimmed by 1 base and J by 3 bases, leaving 10 bases between them. This clone was observed once. Its antigen remains unidentified. Replicate PCRs from sorted subsets contained around 190 ng DNA, which is tens of thousands of T cell genomes. Some clones are missing from TCRdb's copy, which holds only in-frame ones; the method was immunoSEQ multiplex PCR. The sample consists of almost 750,000 clones, 55% to 80% of them appearing once.

The specimen was memory CD4+ T cells sorted from blood. Subset denoted: CD45RA-negative fraction. This TCR was recovered from a woman in her 30s in good health. This chain uses TRBV29-1 with TRBJ2-4; D gene uncertain. The CDR3 nucleotides read TGCAGCGTTGAAGCCGGGCCAAGCAAAAACATTCAGTACTTC. This sequence encodes CSVEAGPSKNIQYF.